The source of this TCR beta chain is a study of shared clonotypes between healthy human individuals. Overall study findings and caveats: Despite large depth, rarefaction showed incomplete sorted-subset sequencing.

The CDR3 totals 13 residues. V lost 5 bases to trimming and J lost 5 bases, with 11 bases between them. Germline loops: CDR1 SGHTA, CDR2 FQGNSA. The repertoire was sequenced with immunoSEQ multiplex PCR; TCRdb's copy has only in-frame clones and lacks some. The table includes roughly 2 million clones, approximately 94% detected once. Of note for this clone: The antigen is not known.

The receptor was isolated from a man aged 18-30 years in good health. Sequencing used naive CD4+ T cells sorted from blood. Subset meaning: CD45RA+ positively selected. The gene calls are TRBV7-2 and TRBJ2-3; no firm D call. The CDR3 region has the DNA TGTGCCAGCAGCCTAGGGCAGGTAGATACGCAGTATTTT. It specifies CASSLGQVDTQYF.